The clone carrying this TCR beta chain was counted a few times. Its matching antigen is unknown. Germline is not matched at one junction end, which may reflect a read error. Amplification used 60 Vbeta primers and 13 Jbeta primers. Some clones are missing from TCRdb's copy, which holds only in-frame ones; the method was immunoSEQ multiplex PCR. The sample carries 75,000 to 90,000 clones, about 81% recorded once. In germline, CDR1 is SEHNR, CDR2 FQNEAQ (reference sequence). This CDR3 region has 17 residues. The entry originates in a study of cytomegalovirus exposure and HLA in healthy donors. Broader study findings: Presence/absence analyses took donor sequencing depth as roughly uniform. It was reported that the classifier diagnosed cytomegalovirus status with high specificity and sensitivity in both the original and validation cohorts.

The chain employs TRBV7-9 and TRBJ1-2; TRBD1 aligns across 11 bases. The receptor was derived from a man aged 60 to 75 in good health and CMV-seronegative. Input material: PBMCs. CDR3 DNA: TGTTCCAGCAGCCGTTCGGACGGACAGGGGGCTCAGGAGGGCTACACCTTC. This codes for CSSSRSDGQGAQEGYTF. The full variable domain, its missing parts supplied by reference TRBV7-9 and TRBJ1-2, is DTGVSQNPRHKITKRGQNVTFRCDPISEHNRLYWYRQTLGQGPEFLTYFQNEAQLEKSRLLSDRFSAERPKGSFSTLEIQRTEQGDSAMYLCSSSRSDGQGAQEGYTFGSGTRLTVV.